This T cell receptor beta chain came from a study of beta chain features in type 1 diabetes (dated 2018 in TCRdb). Broadly, across the study: No differences in mean age, gender distribution, total cell number or subset yield were found between patients and healthy donors. In the study, TCRB repertoires of sorted circulating CD4+ T cell subsets from recently diagnosed type 1 diabetes patients were compared with those of matched healthy donors. Whereas all 28 donors provided naive and central memory subsets, regulatory and stem cell-like memory subsets were isolated from just 8 patients and roughly 8 healthy donors. A total of some 110 million sorted cells were examined across all samples, and the number of cells per subset was strongly correlated with RNA yield. The investigation overall reported the following: Because the HLA sub-analyses included only small numbers of individuals, any influence of HLA type on TCRB rearrangement was left unresolved. PCR might favor shorter templates, but patient and control samples were amplified and corrected together, so any skew would affect both groups equally. At VDJ recombination sites, type 1 diabetes patients had fewer insertions and more deleted nucleotides, which implies abnormalities in thymic rearrangement. Because cDNA was sequenced instead of genomic DNA, activated cells with high expression could be over-represented, although the groups did not differ in activation or CD3 levels. In all four CD4+ subsets, TCRB CDR3 length was moderately but significantly shorter in type 1 diabetes patients. Naive, central memory and regulatory TCRB repertoires appeared more similar among patients than among healthy donors.

Each donor gave one peripheral blood draw, averaging approximately 110 mL, which was collected into heparinised tubes. A BD FACSAria II was used to sort naive, central memory, regulatory and stem cell-like memory CD4+ T cells with a panel that included CD45RO, CCR7, CD25, CD127, CD95 and CD27. Every sorted population had a purity above 95%. PBMCs were separated immediately by Lymphoprep density gradient centrifugation and were stained directly, without being cultured. Samples were stained and sorted in pairs, with one healthy donor and one patient per experiment, so that batch effects were minimized. The entire isolated RNA was reverse transcribed using the High Capacity cDNA Reverse Transcription Kit, and thus expressed TCRB transcripts were sequenced. Naive, central memory and regulatory T cell samples underwent deep immunoSEQ sequencing, averaging around 3.7 million total reads per sample. Sorted cells were lysed in RLT buffer and RNA was extracted with DNase-treated RNeasy Micro or Mini kits, depending on cell number. To prevent cross-contamination, each cell subset was processed individually, whereas patient and healthy donor samples were processed jointly. TCRB sequences were amplified from cDNA with the immunoSEQ multiplex PCR, producing 87-bp fragments spanning the CDR3 region. Sequencing of the amplicons was done on the Illumina HiSeq platform. Per the source publication's procedure: PCR bias was computationally corrected using synthetic template baselines, reads within Hamming distance 2 were collapsed, and singletons that could not be merged were discarded. Reads were aligned to IMGT to assign V, D and J genes, CDR3 length, and insertions or deletions at six rearrangement sites. Within each subset, clonotype counts were normalized to sorted cell number, after which true diversity and Gini coefficients were computed with the tcR R package. The overlap coefficient, calculated on TCRB nucleotide sequences, was used to measure repertoire sharing. Out-of-frame TCRB sequences from naive cells were analyzed to stand in for the pre-selection repertoire. The immuneACCESS repertoire file appears here via TCRdb, limited to in-frame rearrangements. These files lack a portion of the clones; in checked studies, under half of the deficit traces to unresolved V genes, and the cause of the others is not known. The DNA gave D and trimming, while V, J and clone size come from that table. Across this sample there are about 620,000 clones, with about 14% seen only once. The ten largest clones represent about 0.097% of the sample.

As concerns this clone: Its recognized antigen is unknown. Base qualities were left out, and no much larger clone turns up one base away.

The CDR3 runs 13 amino acids, cysteine and phenylalanine included. The only DNA kept is the CDR3, 39 bases in frame from the first base. CDR1 and CDR2 were assigned from the germline V gene as SNHLY and FYNNEI. A distance of 10 bases separates the germline ends of V and J, which lose 3 bases and 8 bases respectively. The V and J genes are TRBV2 and TRBJ1-4; the D gene is possibly TRBD1, with 5 bases matching. The specimen sequenced was naive CD4+ T cells from blood. Taken with the paper, the label for cell subset or site translates to: true naive CD4+ T cells. The clonotype originates from a man aged 18 to 29 in good health. The CDR3 sequence is CASSEQGREKLFF. The DNA reads TGTGCCAGCAGTGAGCAGGGAAGGGAAAAACTGTTTTTT.